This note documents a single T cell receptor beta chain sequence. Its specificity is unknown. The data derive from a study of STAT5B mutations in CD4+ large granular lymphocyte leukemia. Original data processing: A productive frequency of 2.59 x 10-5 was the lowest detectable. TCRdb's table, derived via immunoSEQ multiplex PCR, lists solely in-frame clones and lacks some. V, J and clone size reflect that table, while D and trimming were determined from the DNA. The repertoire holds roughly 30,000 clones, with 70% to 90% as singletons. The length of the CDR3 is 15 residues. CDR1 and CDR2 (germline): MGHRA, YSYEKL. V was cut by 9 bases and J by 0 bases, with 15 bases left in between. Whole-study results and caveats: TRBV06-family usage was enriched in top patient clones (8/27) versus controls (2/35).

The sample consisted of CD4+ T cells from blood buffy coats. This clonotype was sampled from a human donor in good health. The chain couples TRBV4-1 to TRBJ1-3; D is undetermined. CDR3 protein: CASGYSSYSGNTIYF. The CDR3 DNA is TGCGCCAGTGGGTACTCATCCTACTCTGGAAACACCATATATTTT.